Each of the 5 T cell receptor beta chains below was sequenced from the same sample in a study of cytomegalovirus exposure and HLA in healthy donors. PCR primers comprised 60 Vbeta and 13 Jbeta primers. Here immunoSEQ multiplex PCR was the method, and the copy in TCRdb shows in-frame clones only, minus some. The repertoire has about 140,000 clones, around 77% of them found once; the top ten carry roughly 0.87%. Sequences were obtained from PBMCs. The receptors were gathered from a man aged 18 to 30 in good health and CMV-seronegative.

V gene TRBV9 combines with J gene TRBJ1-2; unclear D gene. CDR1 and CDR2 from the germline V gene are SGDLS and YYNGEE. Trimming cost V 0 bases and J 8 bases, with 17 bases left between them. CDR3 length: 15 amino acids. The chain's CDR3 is CASSVEANSPIGYTF. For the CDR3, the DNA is TGTGCCAGCAGCGTAGAAGCAAATTCCCCGATCGGCTACACCTTC.

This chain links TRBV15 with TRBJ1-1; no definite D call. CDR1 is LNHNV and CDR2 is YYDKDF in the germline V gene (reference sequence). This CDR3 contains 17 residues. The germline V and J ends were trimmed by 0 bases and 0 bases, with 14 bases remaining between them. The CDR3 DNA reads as TGTGCCACCAGCAGAGACTGGCAGGTGCCCGTGAACACTGAAGCTTTCTTT. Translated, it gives CATSRDWQVPVNTEAFF.

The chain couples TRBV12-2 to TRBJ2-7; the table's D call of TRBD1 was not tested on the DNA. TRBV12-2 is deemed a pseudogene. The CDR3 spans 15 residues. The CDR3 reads CASRLFYTSSYEQYF. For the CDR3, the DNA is TGTGCAAGTCGCTTATTTTACACAAGCTCCTACGAGCAGTACTTC.

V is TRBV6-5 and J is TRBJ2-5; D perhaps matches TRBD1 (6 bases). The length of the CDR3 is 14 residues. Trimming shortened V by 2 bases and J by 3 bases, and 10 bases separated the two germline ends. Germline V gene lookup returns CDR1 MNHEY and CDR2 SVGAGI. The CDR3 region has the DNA TGTGCCAGCAGTTACAGGCAGGGGAAAGAGACCCAGTACTTC. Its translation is CASSYRQGKETQYF.

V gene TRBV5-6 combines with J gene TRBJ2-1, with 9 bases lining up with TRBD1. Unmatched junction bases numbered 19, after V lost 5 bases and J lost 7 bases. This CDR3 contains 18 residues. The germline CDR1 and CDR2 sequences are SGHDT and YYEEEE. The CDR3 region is CASSVSRDRVKHGNEQFF. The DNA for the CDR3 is TGTGCCAGCAGTGTCAGCCGGGACAGGGTAAAACACGGGAATGAGCAGTTCTTC.